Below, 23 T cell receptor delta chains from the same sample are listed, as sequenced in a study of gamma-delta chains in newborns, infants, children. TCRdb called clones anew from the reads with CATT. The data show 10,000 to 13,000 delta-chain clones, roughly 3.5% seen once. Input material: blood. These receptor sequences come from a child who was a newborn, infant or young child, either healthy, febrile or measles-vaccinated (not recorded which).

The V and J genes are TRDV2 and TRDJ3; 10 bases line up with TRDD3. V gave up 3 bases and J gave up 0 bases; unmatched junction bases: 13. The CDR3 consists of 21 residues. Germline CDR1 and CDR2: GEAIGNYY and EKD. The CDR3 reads CACDSTCTGGSCSWDTRQMFF. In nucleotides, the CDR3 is TGTGCCTGTGACTCCACCTGTACTGGGGGATCATGCTCCTGGGACACCCGACAGATGTTTTTC.

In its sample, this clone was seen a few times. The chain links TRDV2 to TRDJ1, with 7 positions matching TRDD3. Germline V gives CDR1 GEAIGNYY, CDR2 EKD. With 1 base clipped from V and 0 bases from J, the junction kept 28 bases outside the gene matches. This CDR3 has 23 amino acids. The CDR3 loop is CACDTVRTLPTGDLQPYTDKLIF. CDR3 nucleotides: TGTGCCTGTGACACGGTTAGAACACTTCCCACTGGGGATCTCCAGCCCTACACCGATAAACTCATCTTT.

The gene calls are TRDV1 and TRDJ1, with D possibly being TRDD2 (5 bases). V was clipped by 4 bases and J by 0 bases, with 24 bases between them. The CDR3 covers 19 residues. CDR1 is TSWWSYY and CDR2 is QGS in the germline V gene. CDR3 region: CALGGFLSESTHYTDKLIF. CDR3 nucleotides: TGTGCTCTTGGGGGGTTCCTTTCCGAGTCCACACATTACACCGATAAACTCATCTTT.

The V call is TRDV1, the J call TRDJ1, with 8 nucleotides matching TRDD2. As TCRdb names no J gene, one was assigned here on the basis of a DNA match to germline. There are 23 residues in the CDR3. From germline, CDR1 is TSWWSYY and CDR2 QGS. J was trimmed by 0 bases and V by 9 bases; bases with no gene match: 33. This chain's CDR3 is CALSLHDFLRLGGEGAYTDKLIF. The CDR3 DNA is TGTGCTCTCTCACTTCACGACTTCCTACGTCTCGGCGGGGAGGGGGCGTACACCGATAAACTCATCTTT.

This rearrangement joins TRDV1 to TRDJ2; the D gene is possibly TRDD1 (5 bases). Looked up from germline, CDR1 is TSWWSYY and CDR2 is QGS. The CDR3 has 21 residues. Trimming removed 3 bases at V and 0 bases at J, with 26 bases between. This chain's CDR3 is CALGDVSGVPNRSPLTAQLFF. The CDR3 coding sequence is TGTGCTCTTGGGGACGTTTCGGGCGTACCTAATAGAAGTCCTTTGACAGCACAACTCTTCTTT.

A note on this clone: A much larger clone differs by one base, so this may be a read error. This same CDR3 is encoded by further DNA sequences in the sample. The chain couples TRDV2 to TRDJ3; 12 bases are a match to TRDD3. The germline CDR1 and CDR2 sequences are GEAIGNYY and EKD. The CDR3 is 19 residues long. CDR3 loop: CACDQLGDTGNWDTRQMFF. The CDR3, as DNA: TGTGCCTGTGACCAACTGGGGGATACCGGTAACTGGGACACTCGACAGATGTTTTTC.

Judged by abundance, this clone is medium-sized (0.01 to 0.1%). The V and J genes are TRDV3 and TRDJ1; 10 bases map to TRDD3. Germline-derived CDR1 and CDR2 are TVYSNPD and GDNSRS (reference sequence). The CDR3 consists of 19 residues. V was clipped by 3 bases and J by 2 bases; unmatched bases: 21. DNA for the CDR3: TGTGCCTTGTCGGCCTTCGCCTCGTCCTGGGGGATAATAACCGATAAACTCATCTTT. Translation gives CALSAFASSWGIITDKLIF.

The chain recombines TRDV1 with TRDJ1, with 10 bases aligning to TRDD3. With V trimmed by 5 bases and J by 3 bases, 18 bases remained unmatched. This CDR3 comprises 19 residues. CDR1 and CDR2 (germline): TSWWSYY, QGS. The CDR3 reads CALGNWGILKNIRADKLIF. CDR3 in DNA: TGTGCTCTTGGGAACTGGGGGATCCTCAAAAACATTCGTGCCGATAAACTCATCTTT.

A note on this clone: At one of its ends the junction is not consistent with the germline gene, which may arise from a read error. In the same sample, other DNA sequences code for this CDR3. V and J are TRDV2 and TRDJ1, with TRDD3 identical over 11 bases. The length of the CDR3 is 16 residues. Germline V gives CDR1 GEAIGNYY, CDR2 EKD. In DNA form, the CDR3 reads TGTGCTTGTGACAATATGGGGGATACGTTCACCGATAAACTCATCTTT. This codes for CACDNMGDTFTDKLIF.

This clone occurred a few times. CDR3 sequence (DNA): TGTGCTCTTGGGGAGTTCGTTGGCCTTCCTAGGGGCCCTGGGGATTGGGGCGATAAACTCATCTTT. It translates to CALGEFVGLPRGPGDWGDKLIF. The rearrangement joins TRDV1 to TRDJ1, with 8 nucleotides matching TRDD2. The V gene end was trimmed by 3 bases and the J gene end by 4 bases; junction bases not matched to a gene: 28. Germline CDR1 reads TSWWSYY; CDR2 reads QGS. The CDR3 spans 22 residues.

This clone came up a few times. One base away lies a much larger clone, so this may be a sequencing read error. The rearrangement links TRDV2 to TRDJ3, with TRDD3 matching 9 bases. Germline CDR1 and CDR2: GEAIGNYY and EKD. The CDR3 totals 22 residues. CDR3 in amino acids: CACDLLDGGYKGSSWDTRQVFF. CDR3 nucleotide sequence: TGTGCCTGTGACCTCTTGGACGGGGGATACAAGGGGAGCTCCTGGGACACCCGACAGGTGTTTTTC.

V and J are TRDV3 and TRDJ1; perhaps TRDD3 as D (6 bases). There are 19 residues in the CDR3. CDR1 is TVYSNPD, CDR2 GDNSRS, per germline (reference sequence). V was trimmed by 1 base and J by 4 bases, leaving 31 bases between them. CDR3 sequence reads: CAFTLIFGDARVVGDKLIF. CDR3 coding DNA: TGTGCCTTTACCCTCATCTTCGGGGATGCCCGTGTGGTGGGCGATAAACTCATCTTT.

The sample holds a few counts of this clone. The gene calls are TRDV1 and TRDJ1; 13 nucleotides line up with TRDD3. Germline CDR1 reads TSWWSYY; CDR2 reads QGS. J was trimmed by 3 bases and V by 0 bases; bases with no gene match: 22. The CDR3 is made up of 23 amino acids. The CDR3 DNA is TGTGCTCTTGGGGAACTAAGCCTTCCTACTAGGGTACTGGGGGATACGAATCCCGATAAACTCATCTTT. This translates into CALGELSLPTRVLGDTNPDKLIF.

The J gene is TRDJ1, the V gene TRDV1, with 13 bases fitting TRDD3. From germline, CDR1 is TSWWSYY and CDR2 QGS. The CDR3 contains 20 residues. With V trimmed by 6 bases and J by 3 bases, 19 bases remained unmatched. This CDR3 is CALGPCRRTGGYGGPDKLIF. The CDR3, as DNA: TGTGCTCTTGGACCTTGCCGGCGTACTGGGGGATACGGGGGACCCGATAAACTCATCTTT.

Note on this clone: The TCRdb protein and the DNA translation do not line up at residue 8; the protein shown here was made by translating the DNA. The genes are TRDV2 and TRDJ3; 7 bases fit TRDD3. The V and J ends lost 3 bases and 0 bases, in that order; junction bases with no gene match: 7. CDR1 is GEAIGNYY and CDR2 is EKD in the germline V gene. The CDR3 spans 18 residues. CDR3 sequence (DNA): TGTGCCTGTGACGCTACTGGGGAAAGCTCCTGGGACACCCGACAGATGTTTTTC. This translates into CACDATGESSWDTRQMFF.

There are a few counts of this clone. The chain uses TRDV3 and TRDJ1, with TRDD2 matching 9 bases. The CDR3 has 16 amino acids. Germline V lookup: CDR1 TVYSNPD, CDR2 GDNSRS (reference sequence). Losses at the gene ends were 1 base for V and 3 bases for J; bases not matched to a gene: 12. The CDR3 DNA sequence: TGTGCCTTTACGGCCTTCCTACTCTGTTACCCCGATAAACTCATCTTT. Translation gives CAFTAFLLCYPDKLIF.

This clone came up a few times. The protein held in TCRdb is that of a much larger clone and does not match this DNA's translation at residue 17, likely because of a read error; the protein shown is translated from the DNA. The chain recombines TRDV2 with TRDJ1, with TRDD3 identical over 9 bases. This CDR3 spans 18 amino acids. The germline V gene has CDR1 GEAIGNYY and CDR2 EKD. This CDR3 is CACDTLGDTTLYTDKLTF. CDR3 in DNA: TGTGCCTGTGACACACTGGGGGACACCACCCTGTACACCGATAAACTCACCTTT.

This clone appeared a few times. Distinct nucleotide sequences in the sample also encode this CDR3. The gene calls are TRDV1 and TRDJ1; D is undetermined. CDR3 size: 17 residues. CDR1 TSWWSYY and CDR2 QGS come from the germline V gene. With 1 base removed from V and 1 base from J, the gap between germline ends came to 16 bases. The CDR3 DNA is TGTGCTCTTGGGGAACACGTCTCTGGCCTTACCACCGATAAACTCATCTTT. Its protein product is CALGEHVSGLTTDKLIF.

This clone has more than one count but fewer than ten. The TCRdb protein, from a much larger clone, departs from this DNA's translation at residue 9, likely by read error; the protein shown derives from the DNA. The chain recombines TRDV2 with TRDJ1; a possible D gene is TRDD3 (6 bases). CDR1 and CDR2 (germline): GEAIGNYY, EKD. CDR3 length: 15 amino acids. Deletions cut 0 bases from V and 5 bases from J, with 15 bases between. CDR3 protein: CACDTLGAAGDKLIF. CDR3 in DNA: TGTGCCTGTGACACCTTGGGGGCCGCCGGTGATAAACTCATCTTT.

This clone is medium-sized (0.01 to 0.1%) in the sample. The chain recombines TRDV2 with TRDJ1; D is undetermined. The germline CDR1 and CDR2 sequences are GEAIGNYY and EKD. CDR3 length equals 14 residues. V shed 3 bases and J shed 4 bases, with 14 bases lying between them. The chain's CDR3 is CACDDLARDDKLIF. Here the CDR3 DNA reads TGTGCCTGTGACGACCTAGCCAGGGACGATAAACTCATCTTT.

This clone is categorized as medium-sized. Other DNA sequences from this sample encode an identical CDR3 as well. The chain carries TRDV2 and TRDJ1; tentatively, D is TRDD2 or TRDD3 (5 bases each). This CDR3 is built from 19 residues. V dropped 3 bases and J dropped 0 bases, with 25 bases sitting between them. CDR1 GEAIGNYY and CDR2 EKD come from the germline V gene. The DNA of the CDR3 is TGTGCCTGTGACCCCATGACCCTTCTTGGGGCCGTGTACACCGATAAACTCATCTTT. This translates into CACDPMTLLGAVYTDKLIF.

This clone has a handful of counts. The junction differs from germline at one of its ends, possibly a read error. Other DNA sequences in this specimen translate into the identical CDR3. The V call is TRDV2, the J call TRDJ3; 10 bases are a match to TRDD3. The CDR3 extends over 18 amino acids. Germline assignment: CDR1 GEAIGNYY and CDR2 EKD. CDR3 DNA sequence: TGTGCCTGTGACACCGGGGGATACGACTCCTGGGACACCCGGCAGATGTTTTTC. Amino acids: CACDTGGYDSWDTRQMFF.

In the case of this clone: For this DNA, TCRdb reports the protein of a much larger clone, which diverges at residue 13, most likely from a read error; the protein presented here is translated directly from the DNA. CDR3 sequence (DNA): TGTGCTCTTGGGGAACGGTGGGGGAGCTCCTGGGACAACCGACAGATGTTTTTC. Translating gives CALGERWGSSWDNRQMFF. This rearrangement joins TRDV1 to TRDJ3; 7 nucleotides line up with TRDD3. Germline V gene data show CDR1 as TSWWSYY and CDR2 as QGS. The CDR3 contains 18 residues.